This T cell receptor beta chain was obtained from a study of blood T cell repertoires in COVID-19. Study details: The samples span acute and convalescent COVID-19 from the United States, Italy and Spain. T cells, B-cell-depleted T cells, or PBMCs supplied cDNA or gDNA.

Germline-derived CDR1 and CDR2 are LGHDT and YNNKEL (reference sequence). The length of the CDR3 is 13 residues. V lost 2 bases, J lost 3 bases, and 7 bases lay in between. Under the authors' procedure: Estimation of nucleated cell counts relied on the amplification of reference gene primers. TCRdb's table, derived via immunoSEQ multiplex PCR, lists solely in-frame clones and lacks some. That table furnishes V, J and clone size, whereas the DNA furnished D and trimming. The sample contains about 100,000 clones, approximately 90% of which appear only once. V is TRBV3-1 (or the pseudogene TRBV3-2) and J is TRBJ1-1; D ambiguous. The receptor was isolated from a man aged 50-60 years with active COVID-19. What was sequenced was peripheral blood. Written as DNA, the CDR3 is TGTGCCAGCAGCCAACCTATGTACACTGAAGCTTTCTTT. The encoded protein is CASSQPMYTEAFF.